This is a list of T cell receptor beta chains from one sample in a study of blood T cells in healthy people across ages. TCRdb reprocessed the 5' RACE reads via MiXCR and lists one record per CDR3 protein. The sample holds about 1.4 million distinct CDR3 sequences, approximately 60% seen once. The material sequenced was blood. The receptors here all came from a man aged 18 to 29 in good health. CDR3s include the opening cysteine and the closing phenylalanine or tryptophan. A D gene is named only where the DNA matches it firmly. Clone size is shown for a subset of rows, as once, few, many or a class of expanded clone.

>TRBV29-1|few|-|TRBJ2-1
TGCAGCGTTTCTCTTGGGGTCGGGTACAATGAGCAGTTCTTC
CSVSLGVGYNEQFF
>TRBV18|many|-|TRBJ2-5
TGTGCCAGCAGTCCCCAAGAGACCCAGTACTTC
CASSPQETQYF
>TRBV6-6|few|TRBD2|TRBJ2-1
TGTGCCAGCAGAGCTAGCGGGGTGTACAATGAGCAGTTCTTC
CASRASGVYNEQFF
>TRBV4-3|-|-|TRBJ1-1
TGCGCCAGCAGCCAAGAGGGGACTTTCCCCAAGGACACTGAAGCTTTCTTT
CASSQEGTFPKDTEAFF
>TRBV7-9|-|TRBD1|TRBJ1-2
TGTGCCAGCAGGCACCCGACAGGGGGCTATGGCTACACCTTC
CASRHPTGGYGYTF
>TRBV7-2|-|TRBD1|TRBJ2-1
TGTGCCAGCAGCTTAGGATACAGGGGGCGCCTATACAATGAGCAGTTCTTC
CASSLGYRGRLYNEQFF
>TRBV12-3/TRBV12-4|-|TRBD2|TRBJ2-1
TGTGCCAGCACTCCTCTAGCGGGAGTAGGTGAGCAGTTCTTC
CASTPLAGVGEQFF
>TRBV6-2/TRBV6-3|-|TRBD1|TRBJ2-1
TGTGCCAGCAGTTACACCGGGACAGGGGTCAATGAGCAGTTCTTC
CASSYTGTGVNEQFF
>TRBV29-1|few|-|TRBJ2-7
TGCAGCGTTGAAAGCTTAACCAGCTACGAGCAGTACTTC
CSVESLTSYEQYF
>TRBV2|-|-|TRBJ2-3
TGTGCCAGCACCCCGGGCCCTAGCGGCACAGATACGCAGTATTTT
CASTPGPSGTDTQYF
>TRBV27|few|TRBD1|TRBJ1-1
TGTGCCAGCAGACCATTTAGGGGGACAGGTCGGCAAGCTTTCTTT
CASRPFRGTGRQAFF
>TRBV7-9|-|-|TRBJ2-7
TGTGCCAGCAGCTCGTCCGAGACAGACTACGAGCAGTACTTC
CASSSSETDYEQYF
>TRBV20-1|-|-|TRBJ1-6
TGCAGTGCGAGGACGTTAGTAGGGAATTCACCCCTCCACTTT
CSARTLVGNSPLHF
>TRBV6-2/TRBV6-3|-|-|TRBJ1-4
TGTGCCAGCAGTTATCCGGCGGGTCGGGAAAAACTGTTTTTT
CASSYPAGREKLFF
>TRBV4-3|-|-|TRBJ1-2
TGCGCCAGCAGCCAAGTTCTAAAGTCCGGTTTCTATGGCTACACCTTC
CASSQVLKSGFYGYTF
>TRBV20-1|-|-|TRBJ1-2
TGCAGTGCTAGACCGGGAGGCTATGGCTACACCTTC
CSARPGGYGYTF
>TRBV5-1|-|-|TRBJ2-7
TGCGCCAGCAGCTTTTCCGGGGCCTCCTACGAGCAGTACTTC
CASSFSGASYEQYF
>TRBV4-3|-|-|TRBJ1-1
TGCGCCAGCAGCCAAGAAGGGCCAAAACCTACTGAAGCTTTCTTT
CASSQEGPKPTEAFF
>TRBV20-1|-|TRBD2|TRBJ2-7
TGCAGTGCTAGGACTAGCGGGCCCTCCTACGAGCAGTACTTC
CSARTSGPSYEQYF
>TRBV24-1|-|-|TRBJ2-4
TGTGCCACCAGTGATCCCGGGGAGATAAACATTCAGTACTTC
CATSDPGEINIQYF
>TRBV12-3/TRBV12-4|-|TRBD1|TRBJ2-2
TGTGCCAGCAGGCGACAGGGGACGAACACCGGGGAGCTGTTTTTT
CASRRQGTNTGELFF
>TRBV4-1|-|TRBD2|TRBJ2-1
TGCGCCAGCAGCCAAGACCCCTGGGCTAGCGGGATAGGCAATGAGCAGTTCTTC
CASSQDPWASGIGNEQFF
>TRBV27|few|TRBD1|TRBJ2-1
TGTGCCAGCAGTTTCTCGGGACAGGGGAATGAGCAGTTCTTC
CASSFSGQGNEQFF